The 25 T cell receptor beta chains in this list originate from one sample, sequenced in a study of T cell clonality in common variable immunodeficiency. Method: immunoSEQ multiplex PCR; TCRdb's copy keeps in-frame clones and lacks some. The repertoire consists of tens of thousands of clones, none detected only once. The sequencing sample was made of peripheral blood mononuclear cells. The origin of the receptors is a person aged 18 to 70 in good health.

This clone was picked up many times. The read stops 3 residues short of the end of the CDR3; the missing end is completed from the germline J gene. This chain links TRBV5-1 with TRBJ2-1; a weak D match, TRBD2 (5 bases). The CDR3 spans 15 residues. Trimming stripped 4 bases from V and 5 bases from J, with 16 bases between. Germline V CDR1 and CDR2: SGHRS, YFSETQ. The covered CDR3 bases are TGCGCCAGCAGCCCTCCGGTCGTGCGGGACAATGAG. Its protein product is CASSPPVVRDNE. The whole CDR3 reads CASSPPVVRDNEQFF. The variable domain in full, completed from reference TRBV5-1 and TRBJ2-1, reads KAGVTQTPRYLIKTRGQQVTLSCSPISGHRSVSWYQQTPGQGLQFLFEYFSETQRNKGNFPGRFSGRQFSNSRSEMNVSTLELGDSALYLCASSPPVVRDNEQFFGPGTRLTVL.

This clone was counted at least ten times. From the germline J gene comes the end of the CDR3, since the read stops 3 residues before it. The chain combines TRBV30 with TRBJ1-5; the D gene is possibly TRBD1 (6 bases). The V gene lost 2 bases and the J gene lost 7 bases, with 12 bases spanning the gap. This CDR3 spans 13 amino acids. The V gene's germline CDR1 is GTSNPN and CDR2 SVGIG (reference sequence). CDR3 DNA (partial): TGTGCCTGGAGTTTGGGGGCTGGGCAGCCC. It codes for CAWSLGAGQP. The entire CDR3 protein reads CAWSLGAGQPQHF.

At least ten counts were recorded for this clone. This CDR3 reads CASSFLNTEAFF. The CDR3 bases that were read are TGTGCCAGCAGCTTTTTAAACACTGAA. The V and J genes are TRBV7-2 and TRBJ1-1, with D unresolved. The read stops 3 residues short of the end of the CDR3; the missing end is completed from the germline J gene. The CDR3 sequence is 12 residues long. Trimming stripped 3 bases from V and 2 bases from J, with 4 bases between. From germline, CDR1 is SGHTA and CDR2 FQGNSA. Full variable domain (missing parts from reference TRBV7-2 and TRBJ1-1): GAGVSQSPSNKVTEKGKDVELRCDPISGHTALYWYRQSLGQGLEFLIYFQGNSAPDKSGLPSDRFSAERTGGSVSTLTIQRTQQEDSAVYLCASSFLNTEAFFGQGTRLTVV.

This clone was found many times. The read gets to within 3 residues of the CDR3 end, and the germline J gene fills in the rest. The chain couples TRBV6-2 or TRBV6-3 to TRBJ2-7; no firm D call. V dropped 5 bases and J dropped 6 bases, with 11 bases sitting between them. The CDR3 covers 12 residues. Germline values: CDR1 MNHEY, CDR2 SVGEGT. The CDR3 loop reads CASSTYPGEQYF. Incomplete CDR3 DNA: TGTGCCAGCAGTACGTACCCCGGCGAG.

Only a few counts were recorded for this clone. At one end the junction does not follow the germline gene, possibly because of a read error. The CDR3: CAGSPLRGTDTQYF. The covered CDR3 bases are TGTGCCGGCAGCCCCTTACGGGGCACAGATACG. The gene calls are TRBV11-2 and TRBJ2-3, with D unresolved. Sequencing ends 3 residues short of the CDR3 end; the germline J gene provides the rest. CDR1 is SGHAT, CDR2 FQNNGV, per germline. This CDR3 is built from 14 residues.

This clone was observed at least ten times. The covered CDR3 bases are TGCGCCAGCAGATTAGGACTAGCGGGAGAGAATGAG. This translates into CASRLGLAGENE. The entire CDR3 reads CASRLGLAGENEQFF. The chain combines TRBV5-1 with TRBJ2-1, with 13 bases matching TRBD2. The read ends 3 residues early relative to the CDR3; the germline J gene fills the gap. The V and J ends lost 5 bases and 7 bases, in that order; junction bases with no gene match: 6. Germline-derived CDR1 and CDR2 are SGHRS and YFSETQ. The CDR3 consists of 15 residues. The variable domain in full, with the rest retrieved from reference TRBV5-1 and TRBJ2-1, is KAGVTQTPRYLIKTRGQQVTLSCSPISGHRSVSWYQQTPGQGLQFLFEYFSETQRNKGNFPGRFSGRQFSNSRSEMNVSTLELGDSALYLCASRLGLAGENEQFFGPGTRLTVL.

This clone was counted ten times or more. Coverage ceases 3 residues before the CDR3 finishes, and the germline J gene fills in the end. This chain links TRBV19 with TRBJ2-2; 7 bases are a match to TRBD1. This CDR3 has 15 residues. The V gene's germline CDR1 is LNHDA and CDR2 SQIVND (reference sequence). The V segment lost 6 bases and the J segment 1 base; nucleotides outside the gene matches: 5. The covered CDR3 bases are TGTGCCAGTAGCATACAGGGGCGGAACACCGGGGAG. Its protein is CASSIQGRNTGE. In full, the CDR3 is CASSIQGRNTGELFF.

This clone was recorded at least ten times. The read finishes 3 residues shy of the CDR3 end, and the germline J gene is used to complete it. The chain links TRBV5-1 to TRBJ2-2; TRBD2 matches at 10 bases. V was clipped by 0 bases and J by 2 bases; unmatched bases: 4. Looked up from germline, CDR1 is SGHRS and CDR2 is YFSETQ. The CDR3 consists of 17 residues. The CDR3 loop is CASSLVLAGLNTGELFF. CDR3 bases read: TGCGCCAGCAGCTTGGTACTAGCGGGACTTAACACCGGGGAG.

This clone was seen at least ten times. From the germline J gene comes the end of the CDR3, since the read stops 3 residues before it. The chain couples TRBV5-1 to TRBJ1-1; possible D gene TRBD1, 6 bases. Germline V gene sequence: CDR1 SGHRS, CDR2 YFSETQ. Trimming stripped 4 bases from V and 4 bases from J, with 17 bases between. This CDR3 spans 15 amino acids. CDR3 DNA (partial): TGCGCCAGCAGCCTATCCACAGGGTTGGCCACTGAA. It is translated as CASSLSTGLATE. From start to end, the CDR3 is CASSLSTGLATEAFF.

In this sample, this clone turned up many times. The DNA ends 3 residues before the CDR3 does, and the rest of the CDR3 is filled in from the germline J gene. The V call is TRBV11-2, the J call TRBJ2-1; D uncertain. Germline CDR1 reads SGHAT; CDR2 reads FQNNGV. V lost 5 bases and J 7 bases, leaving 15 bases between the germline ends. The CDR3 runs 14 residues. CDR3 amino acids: CASSPTFLRNEQFF. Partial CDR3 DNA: TGTGCCAGCAGCCCTACGTTCTTACGAAATGAG.

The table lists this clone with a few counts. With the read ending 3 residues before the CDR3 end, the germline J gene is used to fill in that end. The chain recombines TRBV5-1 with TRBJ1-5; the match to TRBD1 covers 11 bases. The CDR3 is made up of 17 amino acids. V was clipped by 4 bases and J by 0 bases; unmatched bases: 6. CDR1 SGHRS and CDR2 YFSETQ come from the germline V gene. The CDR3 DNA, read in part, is TGCGCCAGCAGCATCGGGACAGGGGGTTATAGCAATCAGCCC. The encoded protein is CASSIGTGGYSNQP. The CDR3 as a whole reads CASSIGTGGYSNQPQHF.

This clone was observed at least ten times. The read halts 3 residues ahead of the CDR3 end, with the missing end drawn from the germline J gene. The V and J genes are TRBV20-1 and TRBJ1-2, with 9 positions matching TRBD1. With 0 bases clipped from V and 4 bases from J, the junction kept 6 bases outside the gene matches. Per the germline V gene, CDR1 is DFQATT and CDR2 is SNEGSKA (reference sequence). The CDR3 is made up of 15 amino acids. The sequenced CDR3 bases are TGCAGTGCTAGAGATTGGGGACAGGGATTCTATGGC. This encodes CSARDWGQGFYG. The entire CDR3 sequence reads CSARDWGQGFYGYTF.

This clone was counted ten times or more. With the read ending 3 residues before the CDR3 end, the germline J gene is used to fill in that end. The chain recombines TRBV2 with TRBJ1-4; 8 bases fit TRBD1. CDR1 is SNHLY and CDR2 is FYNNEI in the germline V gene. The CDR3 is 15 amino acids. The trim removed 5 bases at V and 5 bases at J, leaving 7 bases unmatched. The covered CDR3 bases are TGTGCCAGCAGTCTAATGGGGACAGGAAATGAAAAA. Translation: CASSLMGTGNEK. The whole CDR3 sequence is CASSLMGTGNEKLFF.

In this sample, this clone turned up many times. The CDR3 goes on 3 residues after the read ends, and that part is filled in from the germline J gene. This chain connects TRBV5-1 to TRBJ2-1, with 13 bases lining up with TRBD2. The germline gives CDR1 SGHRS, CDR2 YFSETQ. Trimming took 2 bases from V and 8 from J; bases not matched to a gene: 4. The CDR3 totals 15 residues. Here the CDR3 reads CASSLGTSGTHEQFF. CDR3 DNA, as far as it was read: TGCGCCAGCAGCTTAGGGACTAGCGGGACCCATGAG.

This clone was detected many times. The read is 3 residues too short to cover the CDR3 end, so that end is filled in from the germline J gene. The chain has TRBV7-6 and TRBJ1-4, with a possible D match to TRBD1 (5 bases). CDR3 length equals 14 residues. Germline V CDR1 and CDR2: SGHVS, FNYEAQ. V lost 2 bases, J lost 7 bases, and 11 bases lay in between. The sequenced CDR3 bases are TGTGCCAGCAGCTTACGGGCAGGGTTTGAAAAA. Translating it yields CASSLRAGFEK. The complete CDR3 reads CASSLRAGFEKLFF.

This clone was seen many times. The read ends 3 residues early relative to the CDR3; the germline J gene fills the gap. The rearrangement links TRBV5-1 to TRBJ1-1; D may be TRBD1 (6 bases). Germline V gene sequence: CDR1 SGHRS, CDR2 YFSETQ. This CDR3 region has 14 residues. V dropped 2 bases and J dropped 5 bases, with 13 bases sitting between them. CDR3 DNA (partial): TGCGCCAGCAGCTTTATCAGGGGAGGGACTGAA. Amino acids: CASSFIRGGTE. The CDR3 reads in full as CASSFIRGGTEAFF.

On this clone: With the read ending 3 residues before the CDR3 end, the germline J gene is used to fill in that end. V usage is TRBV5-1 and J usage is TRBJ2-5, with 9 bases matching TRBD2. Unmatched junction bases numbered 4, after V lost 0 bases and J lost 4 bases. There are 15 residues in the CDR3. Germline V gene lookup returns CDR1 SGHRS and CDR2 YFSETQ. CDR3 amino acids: CASSLDSGGRETQYF. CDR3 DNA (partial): TGCGCCAGCAGCTTGGATAGCGGGGGTAGAGAGACC.

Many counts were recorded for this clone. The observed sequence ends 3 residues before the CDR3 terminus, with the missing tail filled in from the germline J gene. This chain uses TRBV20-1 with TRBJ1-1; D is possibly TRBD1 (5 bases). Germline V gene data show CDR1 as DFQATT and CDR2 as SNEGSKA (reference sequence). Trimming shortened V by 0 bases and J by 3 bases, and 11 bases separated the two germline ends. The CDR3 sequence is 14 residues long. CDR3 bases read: TGCAGTGCTAGAGATGTGGGGGGGGACACTGAA. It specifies CSARDVGGDTE. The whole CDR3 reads CSARDVGGDTEAFF.

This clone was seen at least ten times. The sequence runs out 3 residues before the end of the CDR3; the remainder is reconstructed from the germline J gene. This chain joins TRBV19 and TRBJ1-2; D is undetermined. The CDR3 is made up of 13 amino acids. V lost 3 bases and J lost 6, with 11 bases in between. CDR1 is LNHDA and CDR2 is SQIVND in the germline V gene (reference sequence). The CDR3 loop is CASSIGGDDGYTF. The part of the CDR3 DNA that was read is TGTGCCAGTAGTATTGGCGGGGATGATGGC.

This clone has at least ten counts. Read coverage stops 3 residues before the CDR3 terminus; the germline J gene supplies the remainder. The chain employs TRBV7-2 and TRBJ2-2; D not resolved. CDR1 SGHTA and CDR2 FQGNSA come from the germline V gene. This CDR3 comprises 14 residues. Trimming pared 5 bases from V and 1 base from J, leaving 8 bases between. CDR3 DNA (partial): TGTGCCAGCAGCGAGGCAGAGAACACCGGGGAG. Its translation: CASSEAENTGE. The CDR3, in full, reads CASSEAENTGELFF.

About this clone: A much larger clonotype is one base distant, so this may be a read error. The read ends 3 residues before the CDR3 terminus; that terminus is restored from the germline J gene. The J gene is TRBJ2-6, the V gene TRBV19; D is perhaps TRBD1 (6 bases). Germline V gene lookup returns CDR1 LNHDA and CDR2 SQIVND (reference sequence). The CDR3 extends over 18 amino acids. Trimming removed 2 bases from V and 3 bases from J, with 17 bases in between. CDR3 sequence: CASSIFAGVHFGANVLTF. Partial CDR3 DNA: TGTGCCAGTAGTATATTTGCAGGGGTGCACTTTGGGGCCAACGTC.

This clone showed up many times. CDR3 in amino acids: CASSYSVAGVNEQFF. The CDR3 DNA, read in part, is TGTGCCAGCAGTTACTCGGTCGCGGGAGTCAATGAG. This chain uses TRBV6-2 or TRBV6-3 with TRBJ2-1, with 7 bases lining up with TRBD2. The read falls 3 residues short of the CDR3 end, and the missing part is taken from the germline J gene. V lost 0 bases to trimming and J lost 6 bases; unmatched junction nucleotides: 5. The CDR3 has 15 residues. The germline V gene encodes CDR1 MNHEY and CDR2 SVGEGT.

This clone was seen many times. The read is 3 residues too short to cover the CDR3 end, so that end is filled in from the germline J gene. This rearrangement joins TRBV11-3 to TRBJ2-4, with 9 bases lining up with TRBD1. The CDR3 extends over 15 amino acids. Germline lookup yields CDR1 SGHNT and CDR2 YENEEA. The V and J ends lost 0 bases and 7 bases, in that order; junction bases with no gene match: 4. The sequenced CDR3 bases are TGTGCCAGCAGCTTAGACCTGGACAGGGGCAACATT. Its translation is CASSLDLDRGNI. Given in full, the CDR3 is CASSLDLDRGNIQYF. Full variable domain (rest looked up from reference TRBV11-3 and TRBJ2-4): EAGVVQSPRYKIIEKKQPVAFWCNPISGHNTLYWYLQNLGQGPELLIRYENEEAVDDSQLPKDRFSAERLKGVDSTLKIQPAELGDSAVYLCASSLDLDRGNIQYFGAGTRLSVL.

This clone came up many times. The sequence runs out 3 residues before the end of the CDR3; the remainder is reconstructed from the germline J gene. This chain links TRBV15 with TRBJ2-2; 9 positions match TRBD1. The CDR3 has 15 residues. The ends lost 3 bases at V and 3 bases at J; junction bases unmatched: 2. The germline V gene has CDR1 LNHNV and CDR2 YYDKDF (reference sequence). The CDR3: CATSSWDRDTGELFF. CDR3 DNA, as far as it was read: TGTGCCACCAGCAGTTGGGACAGGGACACCGGGGAG.

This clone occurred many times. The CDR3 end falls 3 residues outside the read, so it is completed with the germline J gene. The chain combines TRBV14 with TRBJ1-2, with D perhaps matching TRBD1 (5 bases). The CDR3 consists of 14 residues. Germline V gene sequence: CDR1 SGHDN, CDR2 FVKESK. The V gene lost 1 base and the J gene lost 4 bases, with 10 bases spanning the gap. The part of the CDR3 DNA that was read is TGTGCCAGCAGCCAAGTAGCAGGGTCCTATGGC. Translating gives CASSQVAGSYG. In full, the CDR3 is CASSQVAGSYGYTF.